The following is a TCR beta chain sequence with its context. This specimen comes from a study of blood T cell repertoires in COVID-19. Across the whole study: The United States, Italy and Spain supplied acute and convalescent COVID-19 samples. PBMCs, B-cell-depleted T cells, or T cells provided the cDNA or gDNA that made up the material.

In the study's own analysis: Cell counts per sample came from amplifying reference gene primers. Measured with immunoSEQ multiplex PCR; TCRdb has only the in-frame clones, and not every one. V, J and clone size reflect that table, while D and trimming were determined from the DNA. The sample consists of under 200,000 clones, over 60% of them appearing once. Germline V CDR1 and CDR2: SGHDT, YYEEEE. This CDR3 region has 13 residues. The germline V and J ends were trimmed by 3 bases and 8 bases, with 14 bases remaining between them. The V call is TRBV5-6, the J call TRBJ1-1; D possibly corresponds to TRBD1 (6 bases). Sample: peripheral blood. This clonotype was sampled from a man aged 60 to 69 with acute or convalescent COVID-19. CDR3 nucleotides: TGTGCCAGCAGCTCAGGACAGCTAGAAGAAGCTTTCTTT. Its translation is CASSSGQLEEAFF. Full variable domain (rest looked up from reference TRBV5-6 and TRBJ1-1): DAGVTQSPTHLIKTRGQQVTLRCSPKSGHDTVSWYQQALGQGPQFIFQYYEEEERQRGNFPDRFSGHQFPNYSSELNVNALLLGDSALYLCASSSGQLEEAFFGQGTRLTVV.